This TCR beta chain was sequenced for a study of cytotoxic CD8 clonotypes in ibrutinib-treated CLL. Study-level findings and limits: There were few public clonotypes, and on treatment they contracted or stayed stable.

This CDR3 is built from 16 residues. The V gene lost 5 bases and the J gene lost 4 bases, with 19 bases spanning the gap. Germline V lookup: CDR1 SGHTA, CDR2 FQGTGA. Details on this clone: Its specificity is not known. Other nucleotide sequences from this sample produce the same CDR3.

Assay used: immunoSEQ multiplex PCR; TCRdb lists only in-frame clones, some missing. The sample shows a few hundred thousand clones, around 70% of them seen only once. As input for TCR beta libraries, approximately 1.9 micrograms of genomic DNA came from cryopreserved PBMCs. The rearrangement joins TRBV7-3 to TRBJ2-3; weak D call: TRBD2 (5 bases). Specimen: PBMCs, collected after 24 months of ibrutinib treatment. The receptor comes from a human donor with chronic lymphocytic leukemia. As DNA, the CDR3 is TGTGCCAGCAGCCTCTACGCAAGAGGGTTGCCAGATACGCAGTATTTT. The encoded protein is CASSLYARGLPDTQYF.